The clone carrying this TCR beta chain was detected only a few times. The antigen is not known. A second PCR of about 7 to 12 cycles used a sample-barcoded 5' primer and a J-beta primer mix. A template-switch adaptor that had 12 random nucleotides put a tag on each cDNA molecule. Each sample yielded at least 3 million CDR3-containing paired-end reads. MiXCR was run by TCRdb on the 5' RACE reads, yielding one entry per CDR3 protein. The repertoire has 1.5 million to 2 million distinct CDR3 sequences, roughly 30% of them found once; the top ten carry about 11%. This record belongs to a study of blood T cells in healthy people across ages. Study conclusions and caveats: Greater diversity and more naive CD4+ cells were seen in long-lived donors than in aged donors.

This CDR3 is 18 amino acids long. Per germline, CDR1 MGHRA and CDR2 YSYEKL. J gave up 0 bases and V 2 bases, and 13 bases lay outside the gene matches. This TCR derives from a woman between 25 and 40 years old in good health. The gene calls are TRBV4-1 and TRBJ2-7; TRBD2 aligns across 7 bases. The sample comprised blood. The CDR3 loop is CASSQRKTTGGSSYEQYF. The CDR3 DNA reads TGCGCCAGCAGCCAACGAAAAACCACCGGGGGGAGCTCCTACGAGCAGTACTTC.